A selection of T cell receptor beta chains follows, all from one sample in a study of CD8 T cell repertoires and HIV-1 epitope variants. No cognate antigen is known for these TCRs. The table came from immunoSEQ multiplex PCR; TCRdb's copy has only in-frame clones and leaves some out. Altogether 2,500 to 3,000 clones are present, under 70% being singletons, with the ten largest covering around 40%. Input material: cultured CD8+ T cells derived from PBMCs. These receptors all stem from a male donor with HIV. Each CDR3 is given with its conserved first and last residue. The order of the fields is J gene, D gene, clone size, V gene, CDR3 DNA, CDR3 protein. D genes are given only for firm matches. Clone size is not always given. Where it is, it says once, few, many or a class for expanded clones.

j_call: TRBJ2-5; d_call: -; clone_size: -; v_call: TRBV7-6; cdr3_nt: TGTGCCAGCAGCGTACTGGCCGTCGGACAAGAGACCCAGTACTTC; cdr3_aa: CASSVLAVGQETQYF
j_call: TRBJ2-1; d_call: -; clone_size: -; v_call: TRBV7-9; cdr3_nt: TGTGCCAGCAGCTTCCATTTGAGGGGAGCAGACAATGAGCAGTTCTTC; cdr3_aa: CASSFHLRGADNEQFF
j_call: TRBJ2-7; d_call: TRBD1; clone_size: -; v_call: TRBV2; cdr3_nt: TGTGCCAGCACCATAAGGAAGTGGGGACAGGGGCCTTTGGAGCAGTACTTC; cdr3_aa: CASTIRKWGQGPLEQYF
j_call: TRBJ2-1; d_call: -; clone_size: -; v_call: TRBV6-1; cdr3_nt: TGTGCCAGCAGTGAAAAGCGATCCTTCTACAATGAGCAGTTCTTC; cdr3_aa: CASSEKRSFYNEQFF
j_call: TRBJ2-1; d_call: TRBD2; clone_size: -; v_call: TRBV28; cdr3_nt: TGTGCCAGCAGAACTAGCGGGAGGAATGAGCAGTTCTTC; cdr3_aa: CASRTSGRNEQFF
j_call: TRBJ2-7; d_call: -; clone_size: -; v_call: TRBV10-3; cdr3_nt: TGTGCCATCAGTGGGGTCGGGAATACCTACGAGCAGTACTTC; cdr3_aa: CAISGVGNTYEQYF
j_call: TRBJ1-2; d_call: -; clone_size: -; v_call: TRBV9; cdr3_nt: TGTGCCAGCAGCGTAGCTGCTCTAGACTATGGCTACACCTTC; cdr3_aa: CASSVAALDYGYTF
j_call: TRBJ1-6; d_call: -; clone_size: -; v_call: TRBV19; cdr3_nt: TGTGCCAGTAGACCGCGGAGGGGGGGCTTCTATAATTCACCCCTCCACTTT; cdr3_aa: CASRPRRGGFYNSPLHF
j_call: TRBJ1-5; d_call: -; clone_size: few; v_call: TRBV4-1; cdr3_nt: TGCGCCAGCAGTTTTAGCCGAGGGTATGGGCCCCAGCATTTT; cdr3_aa: CASSFSRGYGPQHF
j_call: TRBJ2-1; d_call: -; clone_size: -; v_call: TRBV6-5; cdr3_nt: TGTGCCAGCAGTGAGGGGGGTGAGCAGTTCTTC; cdr3_aa: CASSEGGEQFF
j_call: TRBJ1-2; d_call: -; clone_size: -; v_call: TRBV9; cdr3_nt: TGTGCCAGCAGCCCCGCGGACGCCAGGCCACTCTATGGCTACACCTTC; cdr3_aa: CASSPADARPLYGYTF
j_call: TRBJ1-3; d_call: TRBD1; clone_size: -; v_call: TRBV6-5; cdr3_nt: TGTGCCAGCAGCCCAGACAGGGGAACTGGAAACACCATATATTTT; cdr3_aa: CASSPDRGTGNTIYF
j_call: TRBJ1-6; d_call: -; clone_size: -; v_call: TRBV5-1; cdr3_nt: TGCGCCAGCAGCCCAGTCGACCTCTCGTATAATTCACCCCTCCACTTT; cdr3_aa: CASSPVDLSYNSPLHF
j_call: TRBJ2-7; d_call: TRBD1; clone_size: -; v_call: TRBV5-1; cdr3_nt: TGCGCCAGCAGCTCAGGGACAGGGAGCGAGCAGTACTTC; cdr3_aa: CASSSGTGSEQYF
j_call: TRBJ2-3; d_call: -; clone_size: -; v_call: TRBV18; cdr3_nt: TGTGCCAGCTCACCACTTGATACGCAGTATTTT; cdr3_aa: CASSPLDTQYF
j_call: TRBJ1-1; d_call: -; clone_size: few; v_call: TRBV19; cdr3_nt: TGTGCCAGTAGTGATTACGGGGCTCTGAACACTGAAGCTTTCTTT; cdr3_aa: CASSDYGALNTEAFF
j_call: TRBJ2-1; d_call: TRBD2; clone_size: -; v_call: TRBV4-2; cdr3_nt: TGTGCCAGCAGCCAAGAGTGGCTAGCGGACTACAATGAGCAGTTCTTC; cdr3_aa: CASSQEWLADYNEQFF
j_call: TRBJ2-3; d_call: TRBD1; clone_size: -; v_call: TRBV9; cdr3_nt: TGTGCCAGCAGCCACAACAGGGGGCGGATGAGCACAGATACGCAGTATTTT; cdr3_aa: CASSHNRGRMSTDTQYF
j_call: TRBJ2-2; d_call: -; clone_size: -; v_call: TRBV5-1; cdr3_nt: TGCGCCAGCAGCTTCCTTCAGGTTTTCAGGGAACCAGGACTTGCCGGGGAGCTGTTTTTT; cdr3_aa: CASSFLQVFREPGLAGELFF
j_call: TRBJ2-4; d_call: -; clone_size: few; v_call: TRBV5-4; cdr3_nt: TGTGCCAGCAGCTTGAAGGAGGCCTCAAACATTCAGTACTTC; cdr3_aa: CASSLKEASNIQYF
j_call: TRBJ1-2; d_call: -; clone_size: few; v_call: TRBV11-1; cdr3_nt: TGTGCCAGCAGCCCTGGGACTTCTGACTATGGCTACACCTTC; cdr3_aa: CASSPGTSDYGYTF
j_call: TRBJ1-2; d_call: TRBD1; clone_size: -; v_call: TRBV15; cdr3_nt: TGTGCCACCAGCAGAGATCCGGCAGGGGGCTCTGGCTACACCTTC; cdr3_aa: CATSRDPAGGSGYTF
j_call: TRBJ2-5; d_call: TRBD2; clone_size: -; v_call: TRBV27; cdr3_nt: TGTGCCAGCAGTCCCCTAGCGGGGGGGCCTTGGGAGACCCAGTACTTC; cdr3_aa: CASSPLAGGPWETQYF
j_call: TRBJ2-5; d_call: -; clone_size: -; v_call: TRBV6-5; cdr3_nt: TGTGCCAGCAGTCCCCTGACTCTGGAGACCCAGTACTTC; cdr3_aa: CASSPLTLETQYF
j_call: TRBJ1-4; d_call: TRBD1; clone_size: -; v_call: TRBV10-3; cdr3_nt: TGTGCCATCAGTGAGTCGACCAGGGGGCCTAATGAAAAACTGTTTTTT; cdr3_aa: CAISESTRGPNEKLFF
j_call: TRBJ2-5; d_call: -; clone_size: large; v_call: TRBV15; cdr3_nt: TGTGCCACCAGCAGAGATCGGAGAGAGACCCAGTACTTC; cdr3_aa: CATSRDRRETQYF
j_call: TRBJ1-1; d_call: -; clone_size: few; v_call: TRBV28; cdr3_nt: TGTGCCAGCAGTTTGCGGCTGGTAGCTAACACTGAAGCTTTCTTT; cdr3_aa: CASSLRLVANTEAFF
j_call: TRBJ2-7; d_call: TRBD1; clone_size: -; v_call: TRBV7-9; cdr3_nt: TGTGCCAGCAGCATGGGTGTAGGGGGCTCTGACGAGCAGTACTTC; cdr3_aa: CASSMGVGGSDEQYF
j_call: TRBJ2-5; d_call: -; clone_size: -; v_call: TRBV5-1; cdr3_nt: TGCGCCAGCAGCTCCTTGACAGGATTCCAAGAGACCCAGTACTTC; cdr3_aa: CASSSLTGFQETQYF
j_call: TRBJ2-7; d_call: TRBD2; clone_size: -; v_call: TRBV28; cdr3_nt: TGTGCCAGCAGCCTAACCGTTCGTATGGGGACTAGCGACTCCTACGAGCAGTACTTC; cdr3_aa: CASSLTVRMGTSDSYEQYF
j_call: TRBJ2-7; d_call: -; clone_size: -; v_call: TRBV29-1; cdr3_nt: TGCAGCGTTGATAAAGGGGACGAGAGCTCCTACGAGCAGTACTTC; cdr3_aa: CSVDKGDESSYEQYF
j_call: TRBJ2-3; d_call: -; clone_size: -; v_call: TRBV28; cdr3_nt: TGTGCCAGCAGTTTAGGAGCGGTAAGCACAGATACGCAGTATTTT; cdr3_aa: CASSLGAVSTDTQYF
j_call: TRBJ2-7; d_call: -; clone_size: -; v_call: TRBV6-5; cdr3_nt: TGTGCCAGCAGTCCCCCCGAGAAGGCCTCCTACGAGCAGTACTTC; cdr3_aa: CASSPPEKASYEQYF
j_call: TRBJ2-7; d_call: TRBD2; clone_size: -; v_call: TRBV19; cdr3_nt: TGTGCCAGTAGTATGGGGGTAGCGGGAGAAGAGCAGTACTTC; cdr3_aa: CASSMGVAGEEQYF
j_call: TRBJ1-2; d_call: -; clone_size: -; v_call: TRBV15; cdr3_nt: TGTGCCACCAGCCGTGACAGCCAAGCTAACTATGGCTACACCTTC; cdr3_aa: CATSRDSQANYGYTF
j_call: TRBJ1-1; d_call: -; clone_size: -; v_call: TRBV10-3; cdr3_nt: TGTGCCATCAGTGAGGGGGATACTGAAGCTTTCTTT; cdr3_aa: CAISEGDTEAFF
j_call: TRBJ1-1; d_call: -; clone_size: -; v_call: TRBV5-6; cdr3_nt: TGTGCCAGCAGCTTGAATCAGGGTAGTACTGAAGCTTTCTTT; cdr3_aa: CASSLNQGSTEAFF
j_call: TRBJ2-7; d_call: TRBD1; clone_size: -; v_call: TRBV27; cdr3_nt: TGTGCCAGCAGTGACCCTGGGACAGGGTGGGGCGAGCAGTACTTC; cdr3_aa: CASSDPGTGWGEQYF
j_call: TRBJ2-1; d_call: -; clone_size: -; v_call: TRBV9; cdr3_nt: TGTGCCAGCAGCGTAGGGTCAGCCAATGAGCAGTTCTTC; cdr3_aa: CASSVGSANEQFF
j_call: TRBJ1-2; d_call: -; clone_size: -; v_call: TRBV7-9; cdr3_nt: TGTGCCAGCAGCTACTTGACAGACTATGGCTACACCTTC; cdr3_aa: CASSYLTDYGYTF
j_call: TRBJ1-1; d_call: TRBD1; clone_size: -; v_call: TRBV30; cdr3_nt: TGTGCCTGGAGTGCAGGGACAGGGGATGAAGCTTTCTTT; cdr3_aa: CAWSAGTGDEAFF
j_call: TRBJ2-3; d_call: -; clone_size: -; v_call: TRBV10-3; cdr3_nt: TGTGCCACCAAAAGGGGGGACACAGATACGCAGTATTTT; cdr3_aa: CATKRGDTDTQYF
j_call: TRBJ1-5; d_call: -; clone_size: -; v_call: TRBV7-2; cdr3_nt: TGTGCCAGCAGCTCGGAGGGCTATAGCAATCAGCCCCAGCATTTT; cdr3_aa: CASSSEGYSNQPQHF
j_call: TRBJ2-5; d_call: TRBD2; clone_size: -; v_call: TRBV5-6; cdr3_nt: TGTGCCAGCAGCCCACCCACTAGCGGCGGGGAGACCCAGTACTTC; cdr3_aa: CASSPPTSGGETQYF
j_call: TRBJ2-7; d_call: TRBD1; clone_size: -; v_call: TRBV6-5; cdr3_nt: TGTGCCAGCCGCTTCCGGGACAGGGACAACGAGCAGTACTTC; cdr3_aa: CASRFRDRDNEQYF